This is a list of T cell receptor beta chains from one sample in a study of vaccination and CD4 T cells after COVID-19. Antigens of these TCRs are unknown. TCRdb redid the calling of the PCR reads with MiXCR, one entry per CDR3 protein. Found here are 6,500 to 9,000 distinct CDR3 sequences, around three fifths of them singletons; the top ten hold over 25%. The source material was CD4+ T cells from blood, cultured in vitro. The receptors shown here come from a human donor who had recovered from COVID-19. Both conserved end residues are part of each CDR3. Fields, in order: V gene, D gene, J gene, clone size, CDR3 protein, CDR3 DNA. The D gene is left open where the match is weak. For some rows the clone size is stated as once, few or many, or as a class when expanded; others skip it.

>TRBV11-3|.|TRBJ2-3|.
CASSPRRGPDTQYF
TGTGCCAGCAGCCCCCGACGCGGCCCAGATACGCAGTATTTT
>TRBV6-1|.|TRBJ1-5|few
CASSEVGGIYNQPQHF
TGTGCCAGCAGTGAAGTGGGTGGGATTTACAATCAGCCCCAGCATTTT
>TRBV5-4|TRBD2|TRBJ2-5|.
CASSGGGLYQETQYF
TGTGCCAGCAGCGGGGGGGGACTATACCAAGAGACCCAGTACTTC
>TRBV19|.|TRBJ1-5|.
CASSPQGPPQHF
TGTGCCAGTAGTCCACAGGGCCCGCCCCAGCATTTT
>TRBV6-5|TRBD1|TRBJ1-1|.
CASSYTPGQGNTEAFF
TGTGCCAGCAGTTACACTCCGGGACAGGGGAACACTGAAGCTTTCTTT
>TRBV11-1|.|TRBJ1-2|few
CASSLLRSPNYGYTF
TGTGCCAGCAGCTTACTACGGTCCCCTAACTATGGCTACACCTTC
>TRBV10-3|TRBD1|TRBJ2-7|.
CASSLWTGEAAKQYF
TGTGCCAGCAGTCTATGGACAGGGGAGGCGGCAAAGCAGTACTTC
>TRBV12-1|.|TRBJ2-7|few
CASSPTGGEQYF
TGTGCCAGCAGCCCCACAGGGGGCGAGCAGTACTTC
>TRBV7-2|.|TRBJ1-5|few
CASSLARSNQPQHF
TGTGCCAGCAGCTTAGCGCGAAGTAATCAGCCCCAGCATTTT
>TRBV12-3/TRBV12-4|TRBD1|TRBJ1-2|.
CASRIQGGDYGYTF
TGTGCCAGCAGAATACAGGGGGGAGACTATGGCTACACCTTC
>TRBV19|TRBD1|TRBJ1-3|.
CASSAPRGRGGNTIYF
TGTGCCAGTAGTGCACCCAGGGGGCGCGGTGGAAACACCATATATTTT
>TRBV7-3|.|TRBJ2-2|.
CASSPHTGELFF
TGTGCCAGCAGCCCCCACACCGGGGAGCTGTTTTTT
>TRBV19|.|TRBJ1-6|once
CASSIPGNLGYSPLHF
TGTGCCAGTAGTATACCCGGGAACTTAGGCTATTCACCCCTCCACTTT
>TRBV6-1|.|TRBJ2-3|.
CASSERQQPSTDTQYF
TGTGCCAGCAGTGAACGGCAGCAACCTAGCACAGATACGCAGTATTTT
>TRBV7-2|.|TRBJ1-1|.
CASSVLGRERVF
TGTGCCAGCAGCGTACTCGGTCGCGAAAGAGTCTTT
>TRBV27|.|TRBJ1-1|.
CASRRSGGAEAFF
TGTGCCAGCAGGAGGTCGGGAGGGGCTGAAGCTTTCTTT
>TRBV30|.|TRBJ1-5|.
CAWSVSTSQPQHF
TGTGCCTGGAGTGTATCCACTAGTCAGCCCCAGCATTTT
>TRBV19|.|TRBJ1-2|once
CASSINGVGFVYGYTF
TGTGCCAGTAGTATCAATGGGGTTGGATTCGTCTATGGCTACACCTTC
>TRBV10-3|.|TRBJ2-7|.
CAISPGQGRHEQYF
TGTGCCATCAGTCCGGGACAAGGGCGTCACGAGCAGTACTTC
>TRBV24-1|TRBD2|TRBJ2-1|.
CATSETSGSNYNEQFF
TGTGCCACCAGTGAGACTAGCGGGAGCAACTACAATGAGCAGTTCTTC
>TRBV20-1|TRBD1|TRBJ2-3|.
CSASPPGQGRDTQYF
TGCAGTGCTAGCCCACCGGGACAGGGAAGGGATACGCAGTATTTT
>TRBV7-3|.|TRBJ1-5|.
CASSFGYDQPQHF
TGTGCCAGCAGCTTTGGGTACGATCAGCCCCAGCATTTT
>TRBV10-3|TRBD1|TRBJ1-1|.
CAISQTGGDSEAFF
TGTGCCATCAGCCAGACAGGGGGCGATTCTGAAGCTTTCTTT
>TRBV15|.|TRBJ1-5|.
CATSSLVNQPQHF
TGTGCCACCAGCAGCCTCGTAAATCAGCCCCAGCATTTT
>TRBV20-1|TRBD1|TRBJ1-2|.
CSARVSPGQGYYGYTF
TGCAGTGCTAGAGTTTCTCCGGGACAGGGCTACTATGGCTACACCTTC
>TRBV20-1|TRBD2|TRBJ2-1|.
CSARDGGRVSSGEQFF
TGCAGTGCTAGAGATGGCGGGAGGGTGTCATCCGGTGAGCAGTTCTTC
>TRBV7-2|TRBD2|TRBJ2-3|.
CASRRRLAGGSDTQYF
TGTGCCAGCAGACGTAGACTAGCGGGAGGCTCAGATACGCAGTATTTT
>TRBV19|.|TRBJ1-1|.
CASSITSNTEAFF
TGTGCCAGTAGTATAACTTCGAACACTGAAGCTTTCTTT